These T cell receptor beta chains were read from a single sample in a study of identical twins. TCRdb re-called the 5' RACE reads with MiXCR, one entry per CDR3 protein. The repertoire consists of 600,000 to 700,000 distinct CDR3 sequences, with 21% occurring once and the leading ten covering 4% to 5.5%. The sample was also reused in another study, on T cells expressing NK-cell markers.

The sample comprised PBMCs. The receptors derive from a woman aged 18-30 years in good health. The CDR3 runs from the conserved cysteine through the conserved F or W. Each record gives: CDR3 protein, CDR3 DNA, J gene, V gene, D gene, clone size. The D gene is left open where the match is weak. Where a row states a size, it is once, few, many or the class of an expanded clone; other rows omit it.

CDR3: CASSQDPSGVRYNEQFF
DNA: TGTGCCAGCAGCCAAGATCCTAGCGGGGTCCGCTACAATGAGCAGTTCTTC
J: TRBJ2-1
V: TRBV14
D: TRBD2
size: few

CDR3: CASRQSGDYGYTF
DNA: TGTGCCAGCAGACAGTCTGGGGACTATGGCTACACCTTC
J: TRBJ1-2
V: TRBV2
D: -
size: -

CDR3: CATLEVSDTQYF
DNA: TGTGCCACCCTAGAGGTATCAGATACGCAGTATTTT
J: TRBJ2-3
V: TRBV28
D: -
size: few

CDR3: CASSEPGTSGGTGELFF
DNA: TGTGCCAGCAGCGAGCCCGGGACTAGCGGGGGTACCGGGGAGCTGTTTTTT
J: TRBJ2-2
V: TRBV9
D: TRBD2
size: few

CDR3: CSVDGLAFEQFF
DNA: TGCAGCGTTGACGGGTTAGCTTTTGAGCAGTTCTTC
J: TRBJ2-1
V: TRBV29-1
D: -
size: -

CDR3: CASSFQGDTQYF
DNA: TGTGCCAGCAGCTTTCAGGGAGATACGCAGTATTTT
J: TRBJ2-3
V: TRBV5-1
D: -
size: many

CDR3: CASSLGVSGRETQYF
DNA: TGTGCCAGCAGCTTAGGGGTTAGCGGGAGGGAGACCCAGTACTTC
J: TRBJ2-5
V: TRBV7-2
D: TRBD2
size: many

CDR3: CASSPVKRQLSTYEQYF
DNA: TGTGCCAGCTCACCCGTTAAAAGACAGCTATCCACCTACGAGCAGTACTTC
J: TRBJ2-7
V: TRBV18
D: -
size: -

CDR3: CASSPRGTDYGYTF
DNA: TGTGCCAGCAGCCCTCGAGGGACCGACTATGGCTACACCTTC
J: TRBJ1-2
V: TRBV6-1
D: -
size: few

CDR3: CASSSLGLAGLSQYF
DNA: TGTGCCAGCAGCTCCCTCGGACTAGCGGGTCTTTCGCAGTACTTC
J: TRBJ2-7
V: TRBV11-2
D: TRBD2
size: -

CDR3: CASTPPRDFPYNEQFF
DNA: TGTGCCAGCACCCCCCCTCGGGATTTTCCCTACAATGAGCAGTTCTTC
J: TRBJ2-1
V: TRBV25-1
D: -
size: -

CDR3: CAAADGGGTNEQFF
DNA: TGCGCCGCAGCGGACGGAGGGGGGACCAATGAGCAGTTCTTC
J: TRBJ2-1
V: TRBV4-1
D: -
size: -

CDR3: CASSPRTSGGAVNEQFF
DNA: TGTGCCAGCAGCCCTAGGACTAGCGGGGGGGCGGTCAATGAGCAGTTCTTC
J: TRBJ2-1
V: TRBV4-2
D: TRBD2
size: -

CDR3: CASSLGLADYEQYF
DNA: TGTGCCAGCAGTTTAGGACTAGCGGATTACGAGCAGTACTTC
J: TRBJ2-7
V: TRBV12-3/TRBV12-4
D: TRBD2
size: -

CDR3: CSVARLAGGGETQYF
DNA: TGCAGCGTTGCCCGACTAGCGGGGGGGGGCGAGACCCAGTACTTC
J: TRBJ2-5
V: TRBV29-1
D: TRBD2
size: -

CDR3: CASSVKRVYEQYF
DNA: TGTGCCAGCAGCGTAAAGAGAGTCTACGAGCAGTACTTC
J: TRBJ2-7
V: TRBV9
D: -
size: few

CDR3: CSARELAPIYNEQFF
DNA: TGCAGTGCTAGGGAGCTAGCGCCCATCTACAATGAGCAGTTCTTC
J: TRBJ2-1
V: TRBV20-1
D: -
size: -

CDR3: CASSLVGGQGNYGYTF
DNA: TGTGCCAGCAGCTTAGTTGGGGGACAGGGGAACTATGGCTACACCTTC
J: TRBJ1-2
V: TRBV7-2
D: TRBD1
size: -

CDR3: CASSRIADTQYF
DNA: TGTGCCAGCAGCAGGATCGCAGATACGCAGTATTTT
J: TRBJ2-3
V: TRBV12-3/TRBV12-4
D: -
size: -

CDR3: CASSLKTENTEAFF
DNA: TGTGCCAGCAGCCTGAAGACTGAGAACACTGAAGCTTTCTTT
J: TRBJ1-1
V: TRBV7-2
D: -
size: few

CDR3: CASSLEAPSKIGTQYF
DNA: TGCGCCAGCAGCCTGGAGGCCCCTTCAAAAATAGGGACCCAGTACTTC
J: TRBJ2-5
V: TRBV5-1
D: -
size: few

CDR3: CASSLPDITEAFF
DNA: TGTGCCAGCAGTCTCCCGGACATCACTGAAGCTTTCTTT
J: TRBJ1-1
V: TRBV11-3
D: -
size: -

CDR3: CASSFRGRLETQYF
DNA: TGTGCCAGCAGCTTCCGGGGCAGACTGGAGACCCAGTACTTC
J: TRBJ2-5
V: TRBV6-1
D: -
size: -

CDR3: CSARDSLAGPRHEQYF
DNA: TGCAGTGCTAGAGACTCACTAGCGGGGCCTAGACACGAGCAGTACTTC
J: TRBJ2-7
V: TRBV20-1
D: TRBD2
size: -

CDR3: CASSTRGANVLTF
DNA: TGTGCCAGCAGCACCAGGGGGGCCAACGTCCTGACTTTC
J: TRBJ2-6
V: TRBV5-5
D: -
size: many

CDR3: CSVGEQINEQFF
DNA: TGCAGCGTAGGGGAGCAGATCAATGAGCAGTTCTTC
J: TRBJ2-1
V: TRBV29-1
D: -
size: -

CDR3: CASSAAGGNEQFF
DNA: TGTGCCAGCAGCGCGGCGGGGGGAAATGAGCAGTTCTTC
J: TRBJ2-1
V: TRBV7-9
D: TRBD2
size: -

CDR3: CAISRQETQYF
DNA: TGTGCCATCAGCCGCCAAGAGACCCAGTACTTC
J: TRBJ2-5
V: TRBV10-3
D: -
size: -